These 22 T cell receptor beta chains share one sample of origin, sequenced in a study of technical replicates of blood from a few donors. Assay used: immunoSEQ multiplex PCR; TCRdb lists only in-frame clones, some missing. This sample has about 80,000 clones, with 95% to 98% found just once. The material sequenced was T cells isolated from PBMCs. These receptors were collected from a human donor in good health.

The chain links TRBV5-1 to TRBJ2-1; 9 nucleotides line up with TRBD2. With V trimmed by 2 bases and J by 6 bases, 6 bases remained unmatched. This CDR3 comprises 15 residues. CDR1 is SGHRS, CDR2 YFSETQ, per germline. The CDR3 sequence is CASSFGASGANEQFF. CDR3 in DNA: TGCGCCAGCAGCTTCGGGGCTAGCGGGGCCAATGAGCAGTTCTTC. The whole variable domain, remainder taken from reference TRBV5-1 and TRBJ2-1, is KAGVTQTPRYLIKTRGQQVTLSCSPISGHRSVSWYQQTPGQGLQFLFEYFSETQRNKGNFPGRFSGRQFSNSRSEMNVSTLELGDSALYLCASSFGASGANEQFFGPGTRLTVL.

The chain joins TRBV27 to TRBJ1-2; possibly TRBD1 for D (6 bases). V lost 4 bases, J lost 3 bases, and 21 bases lay in between. CDR3 length: 17 amino acids. CDR1 MNHEY and CDR2 SMNVEV come from the germline V gene (reference sequence). The chain's CDR3 is CASSSSRINRVDYGYTF. CDR3 DNA sequence: TGTGCCAGCAGTTCCTCTAGAATTAACAGGGTCGACTATGGCTACACCTTC.

V is TRBV10-1 and J is TRBJ2-7; perhaps TRBD2 as D (5 bases). Deletions cut 5 bases from V and 2 bases from J, with 10 bases between. The CDR3 covers 13 residues. Germline CDR1 and CDR2: WNHNN and SYGVQD (reference sequence). The CDR3 sequence is CASSSGLTYEQYF. The CDR3 nucleotides read TGCGCCAGCAGTTCCGGACTTACCTACGAGCAGTACTTC.

The chain employs TRBV7-8 and TRBJ1-5; 8 bases line up with TRBD1. The CDR3 is made up of 15 amino acids. V shed 5 bases, J shed 3 bases, and the junction held 6 bases outside the gene matches. From germline, CDR1 is SGHVS and CDR2 FQNEAQ. This CDR3 reads CASSGTGFANQPQHF. For the CDR3, the DNA is TGTGCCAGCAGCGGGACAGGTTTCGCCAATCAGCCCCAGCATTTT.

This sequence joins TRBV6-1 and TRBJ2-1; 7 bases align to TRBD1. The CDR3 totals 13 residues. Germline V CDR1 and CDR2: MNHNS, SASEGT. J lost 2 bases, V lost 9 bases, and 4 bases had no gene match. The DNA for the CDR3 is TGTGCCAGTCGGGACAGAACCTACAATGAGCAGTTCTTC. Encoded protein: CASRDRTYNEQFF.

This CDR3 is CASSLRDQPQHF. The CDR3 DNA reads TGTGCCAGCAGCTTACGGGATCAGCCCCAGCATTTT. This chain uses TRBV7-9 with TRBJ1-5; no definite D call. In germline, CDR1 is SEHNR, CDR2 FQNEAQ (reference sequence). Trimming removed 2 bases at V and 5 bases at J, with 4 bases between. The CDR3 has 12 residues.

The chain uses TRBV5-4 and TRBJ2-7; 7 nucleotides line up with TRBD2. The CDR3 has 13 amino acids. The V gene end was trimmed by 5 bases and the J gene end by 6 bases; junction bases not matched to a gene: 8. The germline gives CDR1 SGHNT, CDR2 YYREEE (reference sequence). In DNA, the CDR3 is TGTGCCAGCAGGACGGCGGGGGACGCCGAGCAGTACTTC. The encoded protein is CASRTAGDAEQYF.

This chain connects TRBV27 to TRBJ1-2, with TRBD1 identical over 9 bases. Trimming removed 6 bases from V and 2 bases from J; junction bases left unmatched: 4. The CDR3 is made up of 14 amino acids. The V gene's germline CDR1 is MNHEY and CDR2 SMNVEV (reference sequence). CDR3 in amino acids: CASSRGQGNYGYTF. In DNA, the CDR3 is TGTGCCAGCAGCAGGGGACAGGGAAACTATGGCTACACCTTC.

The chain has TRBV21-1 and TRBJ2-1; TRBD2, the table's D call, lacks a check against the DNA. TRBV21-1 is termed a pseudogene. This CDR3 region has 17 residues. CDR3 coding DNA: TGTGCCAGCACCCCAGCGGGGACCGGTTGCTCCTACAATGAGCAGTTCTTC. Amino acid sequence: CASTPAGTGCSYNEQFF.

This chain connects TRBV28 to TRBJ2-3, with D possibly being TRBD1 (6 bases). The CDR3 is made up of 19 amino acids. Germline CDR1 and CDR2: MDHEN and SYDVKM. Trimming took 2 bases from V and 7 from J, leaving 28 bases between them. The DNA of the CDR3 is TGTGCCAGCAGTTTACCAGATCGGAACTCCCAGGGGTCCGTTAATACGCAGTATTTT. It specifies CASSLPDRNSQGSVNTQYF.

This rearrangement joins TRBV5-4 to TRBJ2-2; tentatively, D is TRBD1 (5 bases). Per germline, CDR1 SGHNT and CDR2 YYREEE (reference sequence). The V end was cut by 1 base, the J end by 7 bases, with 8 bases between. The CDR3 contains 13 residues. CDR3 sequence reads: CASSLPGIGELFF. The CDR3 nucleotides read TGTGCCAGCAGCTTGCCAGGGATCGGGGAGCTGTTTTTT.

The gene calls are TRBV15 and TRBJ1-3, with D hard to call. Germline values: CDR1 LNHNV, CDR2 YYDKDF (reference sequence). This CDR3 contains 15 residues. Trimming cost V 0 bases and J 8 bases, with 14 bases left between them. The CDR3 protein is CATSREGAGSDTIYF. For the CDR3, the DNA is TGTGCCACCAGCAGAGAGGGAGCGGGGAGTGACACCATATATTTT.

Here the CDR3 reads CASSLGQVAYEQYF. The DNA for the CDR3 is TGTGCCAGCAGCCTGGGACAGGTCGCCTACGAGCAGTACTTC. This chain uses TRBV28 with TRBJ2-7; 8 bases are shared with TRBD1. J was trimmed by 2 bases and V by 6 bases; bases with no gene match: 6. CDR1 and CDR2 from the germline V gene are MDHEN and SYDVKM. CDR3 length equals 14 residues.

This chain joins TRBV5-6 and TRBJ2-1; D perhaps matches TRBD1 (7 bases). The V gene lost 5 bases and the J gene lost 1 base, with 22 bases spanning the gap. The CDR3 runs 18 residues. Germline CDR1 reads SGHDT; CDR2 reads YYEEEE. CDR3: CASSSGRQGWGSYNEQFF. In DNA form, the CDR3 reads TGTGCCAGCAGTTCCGGGAGACAGGGATGGGGGTCCTACAATGAGCAGTTCTTC.

This chain joins TRBV15 and TRBJ2-2; 9 positions match TRBD1. V shed 5 bases and J 5 bases; nucleotides not matched to a gene: 9. The V gene's germline CDR1 is LNHNV and CDR2 YYDKDF (reference sequence). CDR3 length equals 16 residues. CDR3 DNA sequence: TGTGCCACCAGCTTGATACGGGGACAGGGAACCGGGGAGCTGTTTTTT. Translating gives CATSLIRGQGTGELFF.

The chain employs TRBV9 and TRBJ2-2, with a tentative D call TRBD1 (5 bases). The CDR3 extends over 15 amino acids. Germline V gene data show CDR1 as SGDLS and CDR2 as YYNGEE. The V end lost 0 bases, the J end lost 5 bases, and 11 bases lay between the germline ends. This chain's CDR3 is CASSVAGPGTGELFF. DNA of the CDR3: TGTGCCAGCAGCGTAGCCGGTCCAGGGACCGGGGAGCTGTTTTTT.

This rearrangement joins TRBV6-6 to TRBJ1-5; 7 bases match TRBD1. This CDR3 contains 14 residues. Trimming at V came to 6 bases and at J to 7 bases, leaving 9 bases not matched to a gene. Germline CDR1 reads MNHNY; CDR2 reads SVGAGI (reference sequence). The DNA of the CDR3 is TGTGCCAGCAGCCACAGGGCAGGGGGGCAGCCCCAGCATTTT. It codes for CASSHRAGGQPQHF.

The V call is TRBV19, the J call TRBJ1-5; no clear D. The CDR3 spans 15 residues. Germline loops: CDR1 LNHDA, CDR2 SQIVND (reference sequence). Deletions cut 10 bases from V and 5 bases from J, with 21 bases between. For the CDR3, the DNA is TGTGCCACCCAAGGGATTGGAGGGAATGATCAGCCCCAGCATTTT. Its protein is CATQGIGGNDQPQHF.

The chain carries TRBV6-1 and TRBJ2-1; 9 bases are shared with TRBD1. The CDR3 length is 15 residues. Germline values: CDR1 MNHNS, CDR2 SASEGT. Unmatched junction bases numbered 3, after V lost 5 bases and J lost 1 base. The CDR3 sequence: CASSTGTGSYNEQFF. The CDR3 nucleotides are TGTGCCAGCAGTACCGGGACAGGGTCCTACAATGAGCAGTTCTTC.

The V gene is TRBV30, the J gene TRBJ1-2; no reliable D call. Per germline, CDR1 GTSNPN and CDR2 SVGIG (reference sequence). The CDR3 sequence is 11 residues long. The germline V and J ends were trimmed by 3 bases and 5 bases, with 7 bases remaining between them. CDR3 region: CAWSPVYGYTF. As DNA, the CDR3 is TGTGCCTGGAGCCCGGTTTATGGCTACACCTTC. Complete variable domain (other parts from reference TRBV30 and TRBJ1-2): SQTIHQWPATLVQPVGSPLSLECTVEGTSNPNLYWYRQAAGRGLQLLFYSVGIGQISSEVPQNLSASRPQDRQFILSSKKLLLSDSGFYLCAWSPVYGYTFGSGTRLTVV.

The sample holds one count of this clone. The chain uses TRBV25-1 and TRBJ1-1; D is perhaps TRBD1 (6 bases). Germline V lookup: CDR1 MGHDK, CDR2 SYGVNS. This CDR3 has 14 amino acids. Between the trimmed V and J ends, which lost 5 bases and 4 bases, there was a span of 14 bases. CDR3 amino acids: CASSNTGLVTEAFF. The CDR3, as DNA: TGTGCCAGCAGTAACACAGGGTTAGTCACTGAAGCTTTCTTT.

The chain couples TRBV11-2 to TRBJ2-6, with D tentatively TRBD2 (6 bases). Germline V gives CDR1 SGHAT, CDR2 FQNNGV. V lost 5 bases and J 0 bases, leaving 20 bases between the germline ends. This CDR3 is 19 amino acids long. The CDR3 protein is CASSPRRRGVSSGANVLTF. CDR3 bases: TGTGCCAGCAGCCCTCGGCGGAGGGGAGTTAGCTCTGGGGCCAACGTCCTGACTTTC.